These T cell receptor beta chains were read from a single sample in a study of beta chain features in type 1 diabetes. Sequencing used immunoSEQ multiplex PCR; TCRdb keeps in-frame clones, though not all of them. This sample has over 650,000 clones; around an eighth occur once, and the top ten carry 0.035% to 0.04%. Sequenced: naive CD4+ T cells from blood. The receptor source for this set is a man younger than 35 with type 1 diabetes. Both conserved end residues are part of each CDR3. Fields, in order: V gene, J gene, D gene, clone size, CDR3 length, CDR3 protein, CDR3 DNA. D genes are given only for firm matches. A row's size may be missing; if present it is once, few, many or a size class.

v_call: TRBV4-3
j_call: TRBJ1-1
d_call: NA
clone_size: few
cdr3_length: 15
cdr3_aa: CASSQDGRVDTEAFF
cdr3_nt: TGCGCCAGCAGCCAAGACGGGAGGGTCGACACTGAAGCTTTCTTT

v_call: TRBV6-5
j_call: TRBJ2-3
d_call: NA
clone_size: few
cdr3_length: 16
cdr3_aa: CASSYSRLYSTDTQYF
cdr3_nt: TGTGCCAGCAGTTACTCTCGGCTATATAGCACAGATACGCAGTATTTT

v_call: TRBV29-1
j_call: TRBJ2-5
d_call: NA
clone_size: NA
cdr3_length: 12
cdr3_aa: CSVAQGTETQYF
cdr3_nt: TGCAGCGTTGCACAGGGCACAGAGACCCAGTACTTC

v_call: TRBV29-1
j_call: TRBJ1-5
d_call: TRBD1
clone_size: NA
cdr3_length: 13
cdr3_aa: CSVTTGIKQPQHF
cdr3_nt: TGCAGCGTAACGACAGGGATAAAGCAGCCCCAGCATTTT

v_call: TRBV10-3
j_call: TRBJ2-5
d_call: TRBD2
clone_size: NA
cdr3_length: 14
cdr3_aa: CAIASGTPGETQYF
cdr3_nt: TGTGCCATTGCTAGCGGGACCCCCGGGGAGACCCAGTACTTC

v_call: TRBV9
j_call: TRBJ1-2
d_call: NA
clone_size: NA
cdr3_length: 15
cdr3_aa: CASSVEARGNYGYTF
cdr3_nt: TGTGCCAGCAGCGTAGAAGCTCGGGGTAACTATGGCTACACCTTC

v_call: TRBV2
j_call: TRBJ2-7
d_call: NA
clone_size: few
cdr3_length: 13
cdr3_aa: CASSPGPYYEQYF
cdr3_nt: TGTGCCAGCAGTCCGGGACCTTACTACGAGCAGTACTTC

v_call: TRBV10-3
j_call: TRBJ2-7
d_call: TRBD2
clone_size: NA
cdr3_length: 13
cdr3_aa: CAIKLAAEGEQYF
cdr3_nt: TGTGCCATCAAACTAGCGGCCGAAGGGGAGCAGTACTTC

v_call: TRBV18
j_call: TRBJ1-1
d_call: TRBD1
clone_size: few
cdr3_length: 14
cdr3_aa: CASSPVDRYTEAFF
cdr3_nt: TGTGCCAGCTCACCCGTGGACAGGTACACTGAAGCTTTCTTT

v_call: TRBV7-2
j_call: TRBJ1-5
d_call: NA
clone_size: NA
cdr3_length: 16
cdr3_aa: CASSSPGGGSNQPQHF
cdr3_nt: TGTGCCAGCAGCTCCCCCGGGGGGGGTAGCAATCAGCCCCAGCATTTT